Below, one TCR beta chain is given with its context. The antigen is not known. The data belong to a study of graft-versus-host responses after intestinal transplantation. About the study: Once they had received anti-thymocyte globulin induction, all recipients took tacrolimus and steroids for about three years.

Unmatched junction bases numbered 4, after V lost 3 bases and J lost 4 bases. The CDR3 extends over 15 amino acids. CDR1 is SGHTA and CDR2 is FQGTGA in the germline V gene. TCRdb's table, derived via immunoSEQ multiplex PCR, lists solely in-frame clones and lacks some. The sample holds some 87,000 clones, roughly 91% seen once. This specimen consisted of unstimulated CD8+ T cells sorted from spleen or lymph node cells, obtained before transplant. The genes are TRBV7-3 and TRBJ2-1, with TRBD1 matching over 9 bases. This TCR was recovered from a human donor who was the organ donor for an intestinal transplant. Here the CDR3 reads CASSFSGTGYNEQFF. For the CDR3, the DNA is TGTGCCAGCAGCTTCTCTGGGACAGGGTACAATGAGCAGTTCTTC. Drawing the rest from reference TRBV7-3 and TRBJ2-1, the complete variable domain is GAGVSQTPSNKVTEKGKYVELRCDPISGHTALYWYRQSLGQGPEFLIYFQGTGAADDSGLPNDRFFAVRPEGSVSTLKIQRTERGDSAVYLCASSFSGTGYNEQFFGPGTRLTVL.